The clone carrying this T cell receptor (beta chain) has a handful of counts. Its antigen remains unknown. The authors made TCR beta libraries by quantitative 5'-RACE with molecular barcodes. One entry per CDR3 protein, called by TCRdb with MiXCR from the 5' RACE reads. The data show about 440,000 distinct CDR3 sequences, 17% seen once. This sample was included in a study of CD8 T cells in ankylosing spondylitis. This CDR3 has 14 residues. V lost 0 bases, J lost 2 bases, and 11 bases lay in between. Germline V gene lookup returns CDR1 DFQATT and CDR2 SNEGSKA (reference sequence). Study-level points and caveats: Disease-linked clones displayed a CD8+ phenotype and appeared relatively rarely in peripheral blood. It appeared that ankylosing spondylitis blood was characterized by a TCR beta motif of about 8 highly homologous variants.

What was sequenced was blood, either unsorted or a sorted T cell fraction (not recorded which). The rearrangement joins TRBV20-1 to TRBJ2-7, with TRBD2 as a possible D gene (6 bases). The TCR originated in a male donor with ankylosing spondylitis. CDR3 sequence: CSARDFAGPYEQYF. DNA for the CDR3: TGCAGTGCTAGAGATTTTGCGGGGCCCTACGAGCAGTACTTC.